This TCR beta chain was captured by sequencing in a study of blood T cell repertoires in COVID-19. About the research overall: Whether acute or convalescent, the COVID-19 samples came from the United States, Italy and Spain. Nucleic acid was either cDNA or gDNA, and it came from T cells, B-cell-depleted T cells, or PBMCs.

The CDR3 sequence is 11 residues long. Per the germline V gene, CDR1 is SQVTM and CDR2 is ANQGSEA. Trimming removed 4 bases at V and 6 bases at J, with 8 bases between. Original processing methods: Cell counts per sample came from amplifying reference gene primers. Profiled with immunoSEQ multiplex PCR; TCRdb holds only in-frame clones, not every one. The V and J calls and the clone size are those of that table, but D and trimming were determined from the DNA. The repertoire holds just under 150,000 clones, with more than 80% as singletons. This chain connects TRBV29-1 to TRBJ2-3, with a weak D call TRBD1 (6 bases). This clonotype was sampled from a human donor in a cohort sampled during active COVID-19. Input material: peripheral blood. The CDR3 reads CSVARGDTQYF. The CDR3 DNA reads TGCAGCGTTGCTAGGGGGGATACGCAGTATTTT.